This entry features one T cell receptor (beta chain) sequence. What it recognizes is unknown. This sample is drawn from a study of CD8+ T cells in alopecia areata. About the research overall: Tofacitinib therapy took 6 to 18 months; 6 months off drug came after.

cDNA prepared by RNA extraction and subsequent reverse transcription served as the template for sequencing. Clones were read by immunoSEQ multiplex PCR, and TCRdb kept only the in-frame ones, dropping some. The sample lists hundreds of thousands of clones; 45% to 70% were seen once. Germline-derived CDR1 and CDR2 are SGHRS and YFSETQ. With 3 bases removed from V and 6 bases from J, the gap between germline ends came to 4 bases. This CDR3 is built from 11 residues. The treatment: oral pan-JAK inhibitor, 5-10 mg twice daily. Study-level results: Sharing of TCR sequences between patients (possibly for HLA-related reasons) was less clear than in mice. There were many expanded lesional clones persisting in scalp and blood during tofacitinib.

The chain is built from TRBV5-1 and TRBJ1-5, with no clear D. This clonotype was obtained from a human donor with alopecia areata. The specimen comprised CD4+ T cells sorted from blood, sampled around week 54, from a patient treated with tofacitinib. CDR3: CASSSRQPQHF. The CDR3 region has the DNA TGCGCCAGCAGCTCGCGTCAGCCCCAGCATTTT.